Sequencing of this T cell receptor beta chain was carried out in a study of control samples from healthy donors and cancer patients. This CDR3 has 15 amino acids. Germline V CDR1 and CDR2: PRHDT, FYEKMQ (reference sequence). Trimming took off 5 bases at V and 0 bases at J, with 14 bases between the two ends. TCRdb keeps only in-frame clones here, not all; method: immunoSEQ multiplex PCR. The sample contains roughly 450,000 clones, 80% to 95% of which appear only once. The sequence was obtained from a man in his forties or fifties with head and neck cancer. Sequencing was performed on PBMCs. The chain recombines TRBV13 with TRBJ2-7; D remains ambiguous. Written as DNA, the CDR3 is TGTGCCAGCAGCCGGACCAGCGTTAACTCCTACGAGCAGTACTTC. Translated: CASSRTSVNSYEQYF.